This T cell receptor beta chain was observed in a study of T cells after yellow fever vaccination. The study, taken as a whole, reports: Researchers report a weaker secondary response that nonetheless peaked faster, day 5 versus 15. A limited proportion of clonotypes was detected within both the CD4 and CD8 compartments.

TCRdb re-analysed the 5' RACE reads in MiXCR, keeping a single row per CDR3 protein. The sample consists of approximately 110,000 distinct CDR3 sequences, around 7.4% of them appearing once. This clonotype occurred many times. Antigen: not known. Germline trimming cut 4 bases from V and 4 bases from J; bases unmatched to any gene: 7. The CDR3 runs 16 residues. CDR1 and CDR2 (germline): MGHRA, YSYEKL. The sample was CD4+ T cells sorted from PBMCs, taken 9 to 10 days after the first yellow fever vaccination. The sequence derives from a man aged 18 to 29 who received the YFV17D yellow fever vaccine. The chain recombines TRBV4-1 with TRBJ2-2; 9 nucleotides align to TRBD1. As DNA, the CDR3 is TGCGCCAGCAGCCGCCCGGGACAGGGTTCCACCGGGGAGCTGTTTTTT. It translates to CASSRPGQGSTGELFF.